These 9 T cell receptor beta chains share one sample of origin, sequenced in a study of blood T cells in healthy people across ages. Using a J-beta primer mix together with a sample-barcoded 5' primer, a second PCR was run for roughly 6 to 11 cycles. TCRdb analysed the 5' RACE reads with MiXCR anew, one entry per CDR3 protein. Found here are 750,000 to 1,000,000 distinct CDR3 sequences, about 28% of them singletons; the top ten hold roughly a tenth. These same records also appear under a second study, on T cells of mothers and their children.

Sequences were obtained from blood. The receptors shown here come from a woman between 35 and 50 years old in good health.

The table lists this clonotype with a few counts. The chain employs TRBV27 and TRBJ2-7; no clear D gene. The V gene's germline CDR1 is MNHEY and CDR2 SMNVEV (reference sequence). V shed 8 bases and J shed 0 bases, with 8 bases lying between them. This CDR3 is built from 12 residues. CDR3 nucleotide sequence: TGTGCCAGCGGCAGCCTCTCCTACGAGCAGTACTTC. It specifies CASGSLSYEQYF.

This clonotype was observed at least ten times. The rearrangement joins TRBV24-1 to TRBJ2-7, with D possibly TRBD1 on 5 matching bases. The CDR3 loop spans 12 amino acids. Germline V gene sequence: CDR1 KGHDR, CDR2 SFDVKD. V lost 5 bases to trimming and J lost 3 bases, with 7 bases between them. The CDR3 DNA reads TGTGCCACCAGTGCTAGGGGCTACGAGCAGTACTTC. Translated: CATSARGYEQYF.

Note on this clonotype: At one boundary the junction diverges from the germline segment, which might be a read error. This chain links TRBV29-1 with TRBJ1-1; 8 nucleotides agree with TRBD1. Per germline, CDR1 SQVTM and CDR2 ANQGSEA. There are 15 residues in the CDR3. The CDR3 region has the DNA TGCAGCGCACCAGGGGGCGAGTTTGTGAACACCGAAGCTTTCTTT. Translation gives CSAPGGEFVNTEAFF.

The genes are TRBV2 and TRBJ1-2; D may be TRBD1 (5 bases). Germline V gene sequence: CDR1 SNHLY, CDR2 FYNNEI. The CDR3 contains 17 residues. Trimming stripped 6 bases from V and 2 bases from J, with 22 bases between. The CDR3 DNA reads as TGTGCCAGCAGCGCACAAAATACCGGGACCGCCAACTATGGCTACACCTTC. This sequence encodes CASSAQNTGTANYGYTF. The entire variable domain, with the rest obtained from reference TRBV2 and TRBJ1-2, is as follows: EPEVTQTPSHQVTQMGQEVILRCVPISNHLYFYWYRQILGQKVEFLVSFYNNEISEKSEIFDDQFSVERPDGSNFTLKIRSTKLEDSAMYFCASSAQNTGTANYGYTFGSGTRLTVV.

The rearrangement uses TRBV28 and TRBJ2-3; D possibly uses TRBD1 or TRBD2 (6 bases each). The CDR3 is made up of 16 amino acids. Trimming removed 4 bases at V and 8 bases at J, with 22 bases between. CDR1 is MDHEN and CDR2 is SYDVKM in the germline V gene. This CDR3 reads CASSSPSRGAQGTQYF. The CDR3 DNA follows: TGTGCCAGCAGTTCCCCGTCGAGGGGGGCACAGGGTACGCAGTATTTT.

The chain recombines TRBV19 with TRBJ2-1; the D is unclear. The CDR3 is made up of 11 amino acids. V lost 11 bases and J lost 10, with 15 bases in between. CDR1 is LNHDA, CDR2 SQIVND, per germline (reference sequence). CDR3 sequence: CASQTAREQFF. The CDR3 nucleotides read TGTGCCTCCCAGACCGCCCGCGAGCAGTTCTTC.

The chain has TRBV7-9 and TRBJ1-5, with D possibly TRBD1 on 6 matching bases. V lost 5 bases and J lost 7, with 18 bases in between. The CDR3 totals 15 residues. Germline CDR1 SEHNR, CDR2 FQNEAQ (reference sequence). CDR3 residues: CASSAWDNPDQPQHF. For the CDR3, the DNA is TGTGCCAGCAGCGCCTGGGACAACCCGGACCAGCCCCAGCATTTT.

About this clonotype: One end of the junction fails to match germline, which may point to a read error. This chain joins TRBV28 and TRBJ1-2, with D tentatively TRBD1 (5 bases). The CDR3 spans 13 residues. CDR1 and CDR2 (germline): MDHEN, SYDVKM. The CDR3 loop reads CASSFRVGHGYTF. Written as DNA, the CDR3 is TGTGCCAGTAGTTTCAGGGTAGGGCATGGCTACACCTTC.

The chain employs TRBV14 and TRBJ2-2; 7 bases line up with TRBD1. The CDR3 consists of 14 residues. Trimming cost V 4 bases and J 6 bases; bases outside gene matches: 5. Germline V gene sequence: CDR1 SGHDN, CDR2 FVKESK. The CDR3 DNA follows: TGTGCCAGCAGCCGACAGGGCTGGTCCGGGGAGCTGTTTTTT. This gives the protein CASSRQGWSGELFF.